This T cell receptor (beta chain) was sequenced in a study of T cell responses to AZD1222 COVID-19 vaccine. Some clones are missing from TCRdb's copy, which holds only in-frame ones; the method was immunoSEQ multiplex PCR. The sample gives about 160,000 clones, roughly 94% of which show up once; roughly 1.3% is in the top ten. Study-level points and caveats: Receipt of two AZD1222 doses was followed by a rise in Spike-specific TCR breadth and depth. Donors skewed white British and female; clonal diversity was possibly underestimated. Nearly half of spike-specific TCRs reportedly go after variant regions that carry no mutations.

About this clone itself: Its cognate antigen is unknown.

V was cut by 0 bases and J by 8 bases, with 25 bases left in between. The CDR3 runs to 19 residues. The germline gives CDR1 LGHNA, CDR2 YNFKEQ. The J gene is TRBJ2-2, the V gene TRBV4-2, with D possibly TRBD2 on 5 matching bases. The receptor was isolated from an adult in good health. The sequencing used peripheral blood, collected on day 0 of AZD1222 vaccination. This CDR3 reads CASSQDVAMFGKRSGELFF. The CDR3 coding sequence is TGTGCCAGCAGCCAAGATGTCGCTATGTTCGGGAAAAGGTCTGGGGAGCTGTTTTTT.